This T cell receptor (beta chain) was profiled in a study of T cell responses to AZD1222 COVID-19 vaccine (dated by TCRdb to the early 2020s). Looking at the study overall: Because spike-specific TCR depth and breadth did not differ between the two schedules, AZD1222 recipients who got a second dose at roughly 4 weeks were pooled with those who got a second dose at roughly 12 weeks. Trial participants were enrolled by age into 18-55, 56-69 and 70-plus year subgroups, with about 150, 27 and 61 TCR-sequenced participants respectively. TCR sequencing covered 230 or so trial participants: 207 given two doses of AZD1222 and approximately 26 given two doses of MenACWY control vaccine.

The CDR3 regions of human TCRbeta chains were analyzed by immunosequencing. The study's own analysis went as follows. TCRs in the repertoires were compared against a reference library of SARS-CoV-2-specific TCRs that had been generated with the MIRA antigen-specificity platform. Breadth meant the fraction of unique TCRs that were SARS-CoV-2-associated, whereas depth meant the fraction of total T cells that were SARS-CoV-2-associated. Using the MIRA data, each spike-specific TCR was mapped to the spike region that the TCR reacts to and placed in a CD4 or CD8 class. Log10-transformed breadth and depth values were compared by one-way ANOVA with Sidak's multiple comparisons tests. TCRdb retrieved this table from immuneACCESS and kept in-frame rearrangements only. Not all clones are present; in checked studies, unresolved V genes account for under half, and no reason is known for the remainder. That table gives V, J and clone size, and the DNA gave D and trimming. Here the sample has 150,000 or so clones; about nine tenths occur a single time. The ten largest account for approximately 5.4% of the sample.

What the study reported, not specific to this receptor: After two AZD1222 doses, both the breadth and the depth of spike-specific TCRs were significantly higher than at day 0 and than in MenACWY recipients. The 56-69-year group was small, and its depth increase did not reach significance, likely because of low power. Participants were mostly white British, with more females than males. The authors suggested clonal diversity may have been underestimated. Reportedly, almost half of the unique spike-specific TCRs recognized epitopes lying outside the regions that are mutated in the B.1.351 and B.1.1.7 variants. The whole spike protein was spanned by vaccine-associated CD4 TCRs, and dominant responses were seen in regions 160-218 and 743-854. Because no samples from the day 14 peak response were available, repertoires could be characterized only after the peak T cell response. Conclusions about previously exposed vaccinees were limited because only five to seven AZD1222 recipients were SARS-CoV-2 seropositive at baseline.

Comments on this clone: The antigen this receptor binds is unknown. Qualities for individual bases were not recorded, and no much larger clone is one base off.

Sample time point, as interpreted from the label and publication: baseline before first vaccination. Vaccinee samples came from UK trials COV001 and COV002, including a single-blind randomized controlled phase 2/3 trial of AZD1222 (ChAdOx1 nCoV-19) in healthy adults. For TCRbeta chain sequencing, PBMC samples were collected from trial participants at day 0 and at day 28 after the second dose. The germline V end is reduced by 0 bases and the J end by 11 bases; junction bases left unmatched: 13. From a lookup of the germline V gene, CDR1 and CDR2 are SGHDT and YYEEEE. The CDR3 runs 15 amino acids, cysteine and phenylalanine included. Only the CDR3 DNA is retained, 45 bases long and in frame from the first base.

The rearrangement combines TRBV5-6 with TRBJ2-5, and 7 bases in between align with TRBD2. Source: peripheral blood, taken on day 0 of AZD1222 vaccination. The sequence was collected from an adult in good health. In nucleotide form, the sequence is TGTGCCAGCAGCTTGGATTTGCTGGCGGGAGAGGGACAGTACTTC. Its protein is CASSLDLLAGEGQYF.